This passage covers 6 T cell receptor beta chains from one sample sequenced in a study of regulatory T cells in long-lasting Graves disease. According to the study, TCR beta libraries were built with iRepertoire HTBI primers and CDR3-region Arm-PCR. TCRdb reprocessed the multiplex PCR reads with MiXCR, giving one entry per CDR3 protein. The top ten clones hold 20% to 25% of a sample with about 350,000 distinct CDR3 sequences, roughly 17% of them seen once. Time point of the sample: newly diagnosed GD, antithyroid drugs for less than 3 months. There was RNA extracted from PBMCs, and the TCR library was made from it. These data were also reused for a study on T cells in Graves' hyperthyroidism and ophthalmopathy.

Here the sequenced sample was peripheral blood mononuclear cells (PBMCs), taken at new diagnosis, from a patient treated with antithyroid drugs. These receptors were collected from a woman between 18 and 29 years old with Graves disease.

This clonotype has a handful of counts. The chain links TRBV4-1 to TRBJ1-2; D gene unclear. CDR3 length: 14 residues. V lost 2 bases and J 0 bases, leaving 7 bases between the germline ends. Germline-derived CDR1 and CDR2 are MGHRA and YSYEKL. The chain's CDR3 is CASSQSTANYGYTF. CDR3 DNA: TGCGCCAGCAGCCAATCGACCGCTAACTATGGCTACACCTTC.

V gene TRBV6-5 combines with J gene TRBJ1-2; 11 nucleotides agree with TRBD1. Germline V gene sequence: CDR1 MNHEY, CDR2 SVGAGI. This CDR3 is 17 amino acids long. V shed 3 bases, J shed 3 bases, and the junction held 9 bases outside the gene matches. CDR3 sequence (DNA): TGTGCCAGCAGTTATTCCGGACAGGGGGCGCTGGACTATGGCTACACCTTC. It is translated as CASSYSGQGALDYGYTF.

This clonotype was recorded many times. V usage is TRBV20-1 and J usage is TRBJ2-3; 10 nucleotides agree with TRBD2. CDR1 is DFQATT and CDR2 is SNEGSKA in the germline V gene (reference sequence). Germline trimming cut 2 bases from V and 1 base from J; bases unmatched to any gene: 15. This CDR3 has 19 residues. The chain's CDR3 is CSARRRELAGVLRTDTQYF. The CDR3 coding sequence is TGCAGTGCTAGACGACGCGAGCTAGCGGGAGTTTTGCGCACAGATACGCAGTATTTT.

This clonotype was detected a few times. The chain combines TRBV20-1 with TRBJ2-7; 8 bases line up with TRBD1. Germline CDR1 DFQATT, CDR2 SNEGSKA (reference sequence). The CDR3 length is 12 residues. Trimming removed 0 bases from V and 6 bases from J; junction bases left unmatched: 1. The CDR3 protein is CSARDRGPEQYF. For the CDR3, the DNA is TGCAGTGCTAGAGACAGGGGGCCCGAGCAGTACTTC.

This clonotype was observed many times. This rearrangement joins TRBV7-3 to TRBJ2-1; 9 bases are shared with TRBD2. CDR3 size: 15 residues. Germline CDR1 and CDR2: SGHTA and FQGTGA. The V and J ends lost 5 bases and 8 bases, in that order; junction bases with no gene match: 10. The CDR3 nucleotides read TGTGCCAGCAGCCGACAGGCTAGCGGGATAGATGAGCAGTTCTTC. Translated: CASSRQASGIDEQFF.

This clonotype was recorded many times. V is TRBV18 and J is TRBJ2-7; D might be TRBD1 (6 bases). CDR1 is KGHSH and CDR2 is LQKENI in the germline V gene. Trimming stripped 3 bases from V and 6 bases from J, with 18 bases between. This CDR3 contains 15 residues. The chain's CDR3 is CASSPSIRQVVEQYF. The CDR3 nucleotides are TGTGCCAGCTCACCTTCGATCCGACAGGTAGTCGAGCAGTACTTC.